This T cell receptor (beta chain) was identified in a study of OX40 agonist ivuxolimab in advanced cancers. Study in general: Patients treated during dose escalation were battling hepatocellular carcinoma, melanoma, renal cell or head and neck cancer. Study-wide points: Also present in some nonresponders was a low level of normalized T-cell clonal expansion.

With respect to this clone: Its antigen is still unknown.

Sequenced by immunoSEQ multiplex PCR; TCRdb stores in-frame clones only, minus some. This sample has 60,000 or so clones; approximately 87% occur once, and the top ten carry approximately 4.8%. Trimming took off 1 base at V and 3 bases at J, with 10 bases between the two ends. The germline V gene encodes CDR1 SGHTA and CDR2 FQGNSA. The CDR3 has 15 amino acids. Sequenced material: CD4+ or CD8+ T cells sorted from blood, taken in a trial of the OX40 agonist ivuxolimab. This clonotype was obtained from an adult with an advanced solid tumor such as melanoma, head and neck, liver or kidney cancer. The chain has TRBV7-2 and TRBJ1-5; D uncertain. CDR3 residues: CASSLEVGINQPQHF. CDR3 coding DNA: TGTGCCAGCAGCTTAGAAGTCGGCATCAATCAGCCCCAGCATTTT.